Described below is a single T cell receptor beta chain sequence and its context. Per the original data handling: Reference gene primer amplification gave nucleated cell count estimates. The protocol was immunoSEQ multiplex PCR, while the TCRdb copy is restricted to in-frame clones and leaves out a portion. V and J calls and clone size are as listed in that table; D and trimming were resolved from the DNA. The sample includes approximately 260,000 clones, about four fifths seen only once; the top ten take about 3.5%. This sample was included in a study of blood T cell repertoires in COVID-19. Study details: Sites across the United States, Italy and Spain contributed samples from acute and convalescent COVID-19.

Germline values: CDR1 SGHTA, CDR2 FQGNSA. V was clipped by 5 bases and J by 2 bases, with 16 bases between them. The CDR3 has 15 residues. Cohort 3 donors counted as recovered after two negative PCRs, clearance, or resolved symptoms. The V and J genes are TRBV7-2 and TRBJ2-7; D uncertain. The clonotype was recovered from a man between 45 and 60 years old who had recovered from COVID-19. Sequencing was done on a sample of PBMCs or T cells enriched from blood (not recorded which). CDR3 residues: CASSPLLVLTYEQYF. The CDR3 bases are TGTGCCAGCAGCCCCTTACTGGTCCTAACCTACGAGCAGTACTTC.